This T cell receptor (beta chain) was identified during a study of T cells in Graves' hyperthyroidism and ophthalmopathy. Study information: Once the initial diagnosis was made, peripheral blood was obtained before any treatment.

Amplification of TCR beta CDR3 regions used RNA as the template. When the TCR CDR3 underwent first-round RT-PCR, the HTBI primer set was used. One entry per CDR3 protein results from TCRdb running MiXCR on the multiplex PCR reads. The data hold approximately 560,000 distinct CDR3 sequences, with 15% to 18% observed a single time. The germline gives CDR1 SGHTA, CDR2 FQGNSA. V lost 1 base and J 5 bases, leaving 8 bases between the germline ends. The length of the CDR3 is 13 residues. This clonotype appeared many times. Hyperthyroidism patients were newly diagnosed, had disease duration under 2 months, and were aged 18 to 65 years. On the basis of clinical symptoms, serum thyroxine and TRAb, thyroid ultrasound and orbital computed tomography, diagnoses were made. A roughly 10 ml volume of fresh peripheral blood provided the PBMCs.

The receptor was derived from a woman in her twenties or thirties with Graves' hyperthyroidism. The specimen was blood. The chain is built from TRBV7-2 and TRBJ1-2; D not certain. CDR3 DNA: TGTGCCAGCAGCTTAGGTCCGGTATATGGCTACACCTTC. Protein: CASSLGPVYGYTF.